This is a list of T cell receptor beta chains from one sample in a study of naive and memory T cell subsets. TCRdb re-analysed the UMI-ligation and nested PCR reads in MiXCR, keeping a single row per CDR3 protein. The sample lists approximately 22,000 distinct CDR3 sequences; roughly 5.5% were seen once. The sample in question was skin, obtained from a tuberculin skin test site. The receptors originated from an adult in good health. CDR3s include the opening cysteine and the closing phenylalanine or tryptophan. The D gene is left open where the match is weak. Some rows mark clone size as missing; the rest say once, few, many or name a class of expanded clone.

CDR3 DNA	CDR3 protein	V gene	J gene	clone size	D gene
TGTGCCAGCAGCCCCTACGGGAGGAGCACCGGGGAGCTGTTTTTT	CASSPYGRSTGELFF	TRBV5-4	TRBJ2-2	many	TRBD2
TGTGCTAGCAGCTTAGACAGGGGGGAGACCCAGTACTTC	CASSLDRGETQYF	TRBV7-7	TRBJ2-5	many	TRBD1
TGCAGCGTTGAAGTCCCCCCCTACGAGCAGTACTTC	CSVEVPPYEQYF	TRBV29-1	TRBJ2-7	many	NA
TGTGCCAGCAGTCTCCTCGGACAGGCACCCTACGAGCAGTACTTC	CASSLLGQAPYEQYF	TRBV6-2/TRBV6-3	TRBJ2-7	many	TRBD1
TGCAGTGCTAGACCGCAAAGGACAGGGGACTCCTACGAGCAGTACTTC	CSARPQRTGDSYEQYF	TRBV20-1	TRBJ2-7	medium-sized	TRBD1
TGTGCCAGTAGTATAAGGACAGGGGGCGAGAACACTGAAGCTTTCTTT	CASSIRTGGENTEAFF	TRBV19	TRBJ1-1	NA	TRBD1
TGTGCCAGCAGCCATCTAGCGGGAGGAATCGGGGAGCTGTTTTTT	CASSHLAGGIGELFF	TRBV28	TRBJ2-2	medium-sized	TRBD2
TGTGCCAGCAGCGTAGATGCGGGAGAGCATTACAATGAGCAGTTCTTC	CASSVDAGEHYNEQFF	TRBV9	TRBJ2-1	NA	TRBD2
TGTGCCAGCAGCTCGACAGGGAGGGATGAGCAGTTCTTC	CASSSTGRDEQFF	TRBV7-3	TRBJ2-1	many	NA
TGTGCCAGCAGTCTTAGCAGGGACCGCTACGAGCAGTACTTC	CASSLSRDRYEQYF	TRBV7-9	TRBJ2-7	many	NA
TGTGCCAGCAGCTCTGGGGGACTAGCGGGAGAAGGGACAGATACGCAGTATTTT	CASSSGGLAGEGTDTQYF	TRBV7-8	TRBJ2-3	many	TRBD2
TGTGCCAGCAACGAAAGGGGGCTGACCTCCTATGGCTACACCTTC	CASNERGLTSYGYTF	TRBV6-2/TRBV6-3	TRBJ1-2	NA	TRBD1
TGCGCCAGCAGCTTGTACGGACTAGCGGCACCCAATGAGCAGTTCTTC	CASSLYGLAAPNEQFF	TRBV5-1	TRBJ2-1	many	TRBD2
TGCAGTGCTAGGGACCCCAGGGATCGGCAGCCCCAGCATTTT	CSARDPRDRQPQHF	TRBV20-1	TRBJ1-5	many	NA
TGTGCCAGCAGTTTCGGTCCTGGGGGGGCCAAAAACATTCAGTACTTC	CASSFGPGGAKNIQYF	TRBV12-3/TRBV12-4	TRBJ2-4	many	NA
TGTGCCAGCAGCTCTAGTCCCGGGACAGGGATCGAGCAGTACTTC	CASSSSPGTGIEQYF	TRBV7-2	TRBJ2-7	many	TRBD1
TGTGCCAGCAGTGAAAGCTGGGACAGGGGTTCCCACTGCGAGCAGTACTTC	CASSESWDRGSHCEQYF	TRBV2	TRBJ2-7	NA	TRBD1
TGTGCCAGCAGCTTACCCACTAGCGGGAGTAACGAGCAGTACTTC	CASSLPTSGSNEQYF	TRBV7-2	TRBJ2-7	few	TRBD2
TGTGCCTGGACCAGGGCCACCGGGGAGCTGTTTTTT	CAWTRATGELFF	TRBV30	TRBJ2-2	many	NA
TGTGCCAGCAGTGAAGCGGGACAGGGGGGAGATGAGCAGTTCTTC	CASSEAGQGGDEQFF	TRBV6-4	TRBJ2-1	medium-sized	TRBD1
TGTGCCAGCAGTCCCCGAGGTCAGGGAGGGATGCGAAATCAGCCCCAGCATTTT	CASSPRGQGGMRNQPQHF	TRBV6-1	TRBJ1-5	NA	NA
TGTGCCACCAGTGTTGGGGGGAGCACAGATACGCAGTATTTT	CATSVGGSTDTQYF	TRBV24-1	TRBJ2-3	NA	NA
TGTGCCAGCAGTTTGAGGACAGTCAGCTCCTATAATTCACCCCTCCACTTT	CASSLRTVSSYNSPLHF	TRBV28	TRBJ1-6	many	NA
TGCGCCAGCAGCCTGTGGACTAGCGGGGCAGATACGCAGTATTTT	CASSLWTSGADTQYF	TRBV5-1	TRBJ2-3	many	TRBD2